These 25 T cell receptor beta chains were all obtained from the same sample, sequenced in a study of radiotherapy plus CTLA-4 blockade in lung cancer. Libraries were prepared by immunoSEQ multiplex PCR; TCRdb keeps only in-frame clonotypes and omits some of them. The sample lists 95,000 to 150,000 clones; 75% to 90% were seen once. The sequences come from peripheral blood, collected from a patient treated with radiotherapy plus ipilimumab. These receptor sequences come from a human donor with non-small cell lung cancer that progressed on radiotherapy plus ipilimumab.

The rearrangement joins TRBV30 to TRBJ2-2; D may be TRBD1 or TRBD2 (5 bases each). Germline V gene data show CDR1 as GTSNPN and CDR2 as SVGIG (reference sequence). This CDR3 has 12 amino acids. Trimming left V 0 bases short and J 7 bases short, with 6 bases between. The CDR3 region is CAWSVGVGELFF. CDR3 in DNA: TGTGCCTGGAGTGTGGGGGTCGGGGAGCTGTTTTTT.

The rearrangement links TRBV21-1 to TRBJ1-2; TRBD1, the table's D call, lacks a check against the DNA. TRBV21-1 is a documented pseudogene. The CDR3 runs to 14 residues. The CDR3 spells CASSKIRGNYGYTF. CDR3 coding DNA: TGTGCCAGCAGCAAGATCAGGGGAAACTATGGCTACACCTTC.

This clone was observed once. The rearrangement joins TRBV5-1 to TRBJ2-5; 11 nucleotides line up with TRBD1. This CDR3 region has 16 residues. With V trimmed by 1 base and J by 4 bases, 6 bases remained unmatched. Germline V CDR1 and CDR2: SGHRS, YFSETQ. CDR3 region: CASSLLGQGARETQYF. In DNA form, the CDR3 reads TGCGCCAGCAGCTTGCTTGGACAGGGGGCGCGAGAGACCCAGTACTTC.

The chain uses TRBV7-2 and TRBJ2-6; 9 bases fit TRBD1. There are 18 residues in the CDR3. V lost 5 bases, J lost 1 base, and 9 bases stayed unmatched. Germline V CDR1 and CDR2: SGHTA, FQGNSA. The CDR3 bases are TGTGCCAGCAGCATCGCCGGGACAGGGATTTCTGGGGCCAACGTCCTGACTTTC. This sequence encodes CASSIAGTGISGANVLTF.

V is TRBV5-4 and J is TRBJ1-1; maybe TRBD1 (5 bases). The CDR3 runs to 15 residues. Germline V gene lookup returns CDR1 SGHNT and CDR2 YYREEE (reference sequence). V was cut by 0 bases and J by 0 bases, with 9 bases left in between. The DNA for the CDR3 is TGTGCCAGCAGCTTGGAACGGGGGTTGAACACTGAAGCTTTCTTT. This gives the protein CASSLERGLNTEAFF.

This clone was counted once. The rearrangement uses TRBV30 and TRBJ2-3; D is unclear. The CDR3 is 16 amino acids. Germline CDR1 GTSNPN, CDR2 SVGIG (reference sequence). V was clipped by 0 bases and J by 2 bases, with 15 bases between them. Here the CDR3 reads CAWSVLRSHYTDTQYF. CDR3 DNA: TGTGCCTGGAGTGTACTCCGCAGCCACTACACAGATACGCAGTATTTT.

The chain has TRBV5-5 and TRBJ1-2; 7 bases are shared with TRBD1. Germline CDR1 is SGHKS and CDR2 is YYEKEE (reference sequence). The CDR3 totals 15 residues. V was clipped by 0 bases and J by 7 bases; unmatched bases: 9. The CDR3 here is CASSLVPTGEVGYTF. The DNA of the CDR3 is TGTGCCAGCAGCTTGGTGCCCACAGGGGAGGTTGGCTACACCTTC.

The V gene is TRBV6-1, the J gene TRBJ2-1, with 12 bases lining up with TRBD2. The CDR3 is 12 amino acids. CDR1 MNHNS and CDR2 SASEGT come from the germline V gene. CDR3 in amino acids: CATSGRDDEQFF. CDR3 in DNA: TGTGCGACTAGCGGGAGAGACGATGAGCAGTTCTTC.

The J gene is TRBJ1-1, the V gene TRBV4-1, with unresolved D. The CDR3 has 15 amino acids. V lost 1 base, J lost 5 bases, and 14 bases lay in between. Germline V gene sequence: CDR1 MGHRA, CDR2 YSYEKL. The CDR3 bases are TGCGCCAGCAGCCAAGTACTGGTGAGTGGGACTGAAGCTTTCTTT. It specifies CASSQVLVSGTEAFF.

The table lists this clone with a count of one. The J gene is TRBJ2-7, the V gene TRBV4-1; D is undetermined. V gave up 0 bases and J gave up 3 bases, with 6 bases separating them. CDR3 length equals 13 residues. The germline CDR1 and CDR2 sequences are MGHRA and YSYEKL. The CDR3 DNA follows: TGCGCCAGCAGCCAAGAACCAGGCTACGAGCAGTACTTC. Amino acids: CASSQEPGYEQYF.

CDR3: CASSDSGSGYEQYF. The CDR3 coding sequence is TGTGCCAGCAGCGACAGCGGGAGTGGGTACGAGCAGTACTTC. This rearrangement joins TRBV2 to TRBJ2-7, with 8 bases lining up with TRBD2. The J segment lost 4 bases and the V segment lost 6 bases, leaving 8 bases of the junction unmatched. Germline CDR1 SNHLY, CDR2 FYNNEI. The CDR3 contains 14 residues.

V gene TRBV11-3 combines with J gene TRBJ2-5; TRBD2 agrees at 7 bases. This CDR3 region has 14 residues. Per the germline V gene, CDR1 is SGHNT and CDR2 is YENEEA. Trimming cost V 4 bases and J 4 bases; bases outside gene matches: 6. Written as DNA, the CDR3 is TGTGCCAGCAGCTCCGGCGGGAGTGGAGAGACCCAGTACTTC. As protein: CASSSGGSGETQYF.

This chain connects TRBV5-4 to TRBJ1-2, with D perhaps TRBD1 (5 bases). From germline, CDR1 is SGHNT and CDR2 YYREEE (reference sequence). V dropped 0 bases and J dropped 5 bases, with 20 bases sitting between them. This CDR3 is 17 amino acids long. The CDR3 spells CASSLGGQGGEGYGYTF. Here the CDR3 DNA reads TGTGCCAGCAGCTTGGGGGGCCAGGGAGGTGAGGGGTATGGCTACACCTTC.

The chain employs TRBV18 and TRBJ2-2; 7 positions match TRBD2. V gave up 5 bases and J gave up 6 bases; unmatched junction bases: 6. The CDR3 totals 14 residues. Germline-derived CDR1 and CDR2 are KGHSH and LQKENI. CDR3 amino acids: CASSTSLAAGELFF. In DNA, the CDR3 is TGTGCCAGCTCAACGTCGCTAGCGGCCGGGGAGCTGTTTTTT.

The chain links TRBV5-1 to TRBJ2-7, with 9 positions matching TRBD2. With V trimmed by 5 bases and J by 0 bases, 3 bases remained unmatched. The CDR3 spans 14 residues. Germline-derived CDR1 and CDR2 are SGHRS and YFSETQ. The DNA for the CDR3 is TGCGCCAGCAGTTCTAGCGGGACCTCCTACGAGCAGTACTTC. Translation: CASSSSGTSYEQYF.

The CDR3 here is CASSQVTAGFYEQYF. In nucleotides, the CDR3 is TGTGCCAGCAGCCAAGTAACCGCGGGGTTCTACGAGCAGTACTTC. The chain is built from TRBV14 and TRBJ2-7, with D perhaps TRBD2 (6 bases). Germline CDR1 reads SGHDN; CDR2 reads FVKESK. V was pared by 1 base and J by 3 bases, with 13 bases between. CDR3 length: 15 amino acids. Full variable domain (outside the CDR3, taken from reference TRBV14 and TRBJ2-7): EAGVTQFPSHSVIEKGQTVTLRCDPISGHDNLYWYRRVMGKEIKFLLHFVKESKQDESGMPNNRFLAERTGGTYSTLKVQPAELEDSGVYFCASSQVTAGFYEQYFGPGTRLTVT.

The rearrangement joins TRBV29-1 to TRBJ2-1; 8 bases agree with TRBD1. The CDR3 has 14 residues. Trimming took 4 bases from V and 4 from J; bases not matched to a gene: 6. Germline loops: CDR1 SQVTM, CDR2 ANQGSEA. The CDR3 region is CSVAPGTGYNEQFF. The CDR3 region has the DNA TGCAGCGTTGCCCCCGGGACAGGATACAATGAGCAGTTCTTC.

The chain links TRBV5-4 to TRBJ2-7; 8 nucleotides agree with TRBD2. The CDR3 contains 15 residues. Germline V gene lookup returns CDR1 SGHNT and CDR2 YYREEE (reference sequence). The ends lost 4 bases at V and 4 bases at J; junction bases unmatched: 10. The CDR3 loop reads CASSRGLVAGYEQYF. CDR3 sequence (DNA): TGTGCCAGCAGCCGGGGACTAGTGGCGGGTTACGAGCAGTACTTC. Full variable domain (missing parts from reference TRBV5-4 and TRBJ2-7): ETGVTQSPTHLIKTRGQQVTLRCSSQSGHNTVSWYQQALGQGPQFIFQYYREEENGRGNFPPRFSGLQFPNYSSELNVNALELDDSALYLCASSRGLVAGYEQYFGPGTRLTVT.

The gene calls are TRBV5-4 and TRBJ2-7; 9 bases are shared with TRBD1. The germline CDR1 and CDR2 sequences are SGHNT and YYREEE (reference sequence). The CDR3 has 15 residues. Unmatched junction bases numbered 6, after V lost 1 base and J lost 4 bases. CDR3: CASSLPGQGWYEQYF. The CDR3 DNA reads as TGTGCCAGCAGCTTGCCGGGACAGGGTTGGTACGAGCAGTACTTC.

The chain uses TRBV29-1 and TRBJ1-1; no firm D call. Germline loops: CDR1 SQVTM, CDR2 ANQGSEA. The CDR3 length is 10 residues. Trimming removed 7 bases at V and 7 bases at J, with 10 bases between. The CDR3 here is CSASNDEAFF. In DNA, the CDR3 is TGCAGCGCATCAAACGATGAAGCTTTCTTT.

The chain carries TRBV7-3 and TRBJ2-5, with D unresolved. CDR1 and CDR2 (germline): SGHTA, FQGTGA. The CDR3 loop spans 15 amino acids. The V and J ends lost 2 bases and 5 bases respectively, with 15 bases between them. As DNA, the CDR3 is TGTGCCAGCAGCTTACGGGCATCCTATTGGGAGACCCAGTACTTC. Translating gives CASSLRASYWETQYF.

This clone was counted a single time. CDR3 nucleotide sequence: TGTGCCTGGAGGCTGTACTATGGCTACACCTTC. Translation gives CAWRLYYGYTF. The chain recombines TRBV30 with TRBJ1-2; D uncertain. CDR3 length equals 11 residues. CDR1 and CDR2 from the germline V gene are GTSNPN and SVGIG (reference sequence). V lost 3 bases to trimming and J lost 3 bases, with 5 bases between them.

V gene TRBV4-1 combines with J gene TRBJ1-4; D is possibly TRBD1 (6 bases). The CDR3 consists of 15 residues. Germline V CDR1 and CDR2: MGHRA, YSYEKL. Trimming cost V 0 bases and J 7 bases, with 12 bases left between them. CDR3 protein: CASSQDDRQGEKLFF. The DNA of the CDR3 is TGCGCCAGCAGCCAAGACGACAGGCAAGGTGAAAAACTGTTTTTT.

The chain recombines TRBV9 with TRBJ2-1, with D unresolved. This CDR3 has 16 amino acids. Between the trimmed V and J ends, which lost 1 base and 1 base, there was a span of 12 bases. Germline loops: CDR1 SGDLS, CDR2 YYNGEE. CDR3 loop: CASSVRDVGSYNEQFF. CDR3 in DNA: TGTGCCAGCAGCGTAAGGGATGTCGGTTCCTACAATGAGCAGTTCTTC. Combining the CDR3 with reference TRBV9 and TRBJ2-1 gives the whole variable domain DSGVTQTPKHLITATGQRVTLRCSPRSGDLSVYWYQQSLDQGLQFLIQYYNGEERAKGNILERFSAQQFPDLHSELNLSSLELGDSALYFCASSVRDVGSYNEQFFGPGTRLTVL.

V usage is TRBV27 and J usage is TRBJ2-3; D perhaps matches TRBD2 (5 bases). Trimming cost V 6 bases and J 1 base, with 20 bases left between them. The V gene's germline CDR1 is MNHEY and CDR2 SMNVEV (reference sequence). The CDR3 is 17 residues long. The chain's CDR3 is CASSSLLGVIGTDTQYF. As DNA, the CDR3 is TGTGCCAGCAGCTCCCTCCTCGGGGTCATAGGCACAGATACGCAGTATTTT.